The source of this TCR beta chain is a study of blood T cell repertoires in COVID-19. In the study overall: Collection of acute and convalescent COVID-19 samples took place in the United States, Italy and Spain. Sources were T cells, B-cell-depleted T cells, or PBMCs; the material itself was cDNA or gDNA.

Original data processing: Reference gene primer amplification gave estimated nucleated cell counts. TCRdb's table, derived via immunoSEQ multiplex PCR, lists solely in-frame clones and lacks some. The DNA was the basis for D and trimming; V, J and clone size are from that table. The profile shows hundreds of thousands of clones, around nine tenths of them singletons. Adults between roughly 18 and 89 years of age took part from 24 US areas. Germline lookup yields CDR1 MNHEY and CDR2 SMNVEV (reference sequence). This CDR3 is built from 18 residues. Trimming stripped 0 bases from V and 5 bases from J, with 22 bases between.

The sequencing input was PBMCs or T cells enriched from blood (not recorded which). The rearrangement joins TRBV27 to TRBJ2-5; TRBD2 might be the D (7 bases). The sequence derives from a young woman who had recovered from COVID-19. CDR3 sequence reads: CASSLSPGYGGGEETQYF. DNA for the CDR3: TGTGCCAGCAGTTTATCCCCCGGATACGGAGGGGGGGAGGAGACCCAGTACTTC.